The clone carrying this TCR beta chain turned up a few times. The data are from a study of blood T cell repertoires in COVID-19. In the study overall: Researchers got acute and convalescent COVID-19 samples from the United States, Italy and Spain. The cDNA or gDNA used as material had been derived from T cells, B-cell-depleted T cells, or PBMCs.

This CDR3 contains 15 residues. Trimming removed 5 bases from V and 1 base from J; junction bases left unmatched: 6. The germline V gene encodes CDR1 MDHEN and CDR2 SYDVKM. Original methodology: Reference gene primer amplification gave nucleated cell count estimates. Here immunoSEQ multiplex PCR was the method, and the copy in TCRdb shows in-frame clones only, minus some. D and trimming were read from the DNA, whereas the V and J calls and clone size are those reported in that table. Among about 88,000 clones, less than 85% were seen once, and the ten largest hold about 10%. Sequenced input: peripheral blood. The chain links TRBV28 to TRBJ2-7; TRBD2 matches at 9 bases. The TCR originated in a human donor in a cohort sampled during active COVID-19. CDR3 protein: CASSRGGDPSYEQYF. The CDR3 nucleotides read TGTGCCAGCAGTCGCGGGGGGGATCCTTCCTACGAGCAGTACTTC.